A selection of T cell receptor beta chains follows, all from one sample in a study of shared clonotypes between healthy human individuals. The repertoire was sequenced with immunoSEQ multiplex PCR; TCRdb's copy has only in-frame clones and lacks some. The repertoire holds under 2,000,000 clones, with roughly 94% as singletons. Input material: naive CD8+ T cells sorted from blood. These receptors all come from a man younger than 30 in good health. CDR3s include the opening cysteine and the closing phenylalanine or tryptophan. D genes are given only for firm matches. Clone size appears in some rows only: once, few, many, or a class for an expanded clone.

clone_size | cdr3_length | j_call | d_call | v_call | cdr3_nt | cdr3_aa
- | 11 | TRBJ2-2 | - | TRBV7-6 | TGTGCCAGCAGCAACACCGGGGAGCTGTTTTTT | CASSNTGELFF
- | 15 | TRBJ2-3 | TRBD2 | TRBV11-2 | TGTGCCAGCAGACCGAGCGGGGGTTACACAGATACGCAGTATTTT | CASRPSGGYTDTQYF
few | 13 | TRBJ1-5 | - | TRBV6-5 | TGTGCCAGCAGTTCTACGGGGAATCAGCCCCAGCATTTT | CASSSTGNQPQHF
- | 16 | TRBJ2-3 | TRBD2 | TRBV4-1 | TGCGCCAGCAGCCAAGACGAGCGGGGGGGCACAGATACGCAGTATTTT | CASSQDERGGTDTQYF
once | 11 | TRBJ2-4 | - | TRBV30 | TGTGCCTGGAGTGACGAGGACATTCAGTACTTC | CAWSDEDIQYF
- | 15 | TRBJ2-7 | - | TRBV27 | TGTGCCAGCAGTTTAATTGGTACGACTTTCTACGAGCAGTACTTC | CASSLIGTTFYEQYF
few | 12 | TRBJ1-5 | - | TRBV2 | TGTGCCAGCAGTGAAGGGGACGTTTTAACCGCATTT | CASSEGDVLTAF
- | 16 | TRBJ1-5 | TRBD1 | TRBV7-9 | TGTGCCAGCAGCTCTCAAGACGACAGGGGAGGTGTGCCCCAGCATTTT | CASSSQDDRGGVPQHF
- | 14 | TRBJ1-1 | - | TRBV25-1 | TGTGCCAGCAGTGAGGGGTCCCGAGCCACTGAAGCTTTCTTT | CASSEGSRATEAFF
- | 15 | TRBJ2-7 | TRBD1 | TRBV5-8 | TGTGCCAGCAGCTTGGGGACAGGCACAATCTACGAGCAGTACTTC | CASSLGTGTIYEQYF
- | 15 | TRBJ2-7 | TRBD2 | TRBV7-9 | TGTGCCAGCAGCCCGAGCGGGGGGCCAATAGACGAGCAGTACTTC | CASSPSGGPIDEQYF
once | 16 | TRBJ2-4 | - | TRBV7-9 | TGTGCCAGCAGCTTAGCGCTGGGGCTAGCCAAAAACATTCAGTACTTC | CASSLALGLAKNIQYF
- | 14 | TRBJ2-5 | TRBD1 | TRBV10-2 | TGCGCCAGCAGTGGGACAGGGAAGGGAGAGACCCAGTACTTC | CASSGTGKGETQYF
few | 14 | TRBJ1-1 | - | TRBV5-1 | TGCGCCAGCAGCTTGTTCCAGGCGAACACTGAAGCTTTCTTT | CASSLFQANTEAFF
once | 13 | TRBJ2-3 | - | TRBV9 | TGTGCCAGCAGCGTATTATCGCTGGATACGCAGTATTTT | CASSVLSLDTQYF
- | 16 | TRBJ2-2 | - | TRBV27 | TGTGCCAGCAGTATAATTGGGTTGGGTCTCCAGGAGGAGCTGTTTTTT | CASSIIGLGLQEELFF
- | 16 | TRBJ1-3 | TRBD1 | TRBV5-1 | TGCGCCAGCAGCCTGTGGGACAGTTCATCTGGAAACACCATATATTTT | CASSLWDSSSGNTIYF
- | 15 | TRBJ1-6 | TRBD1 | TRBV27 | TGTGCCAGCAGTTTAGGGACAGGGTCCGCCTCACCCCTCCACTTT | CASSLGTGSASPLHF
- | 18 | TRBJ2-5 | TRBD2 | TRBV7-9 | TGTGCCAGCAGCATAAGGACTAGCGGGGGGCCGTACCAAGAGACCCAGTACTTC | CASSIRTSGGPYQETQYF
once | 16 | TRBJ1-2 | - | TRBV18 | TGTGCCAGCTCACCTTTGGCACCCACTGAAGACTATGGCTACACCTTC | CASSPLAPTEDYGYTF
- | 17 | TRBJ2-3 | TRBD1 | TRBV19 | TGTGCCAGTAGTACCTACCCCCCCGGGACAGAGGGGGATACGCAGTATTTT | CASSTYPPGTEGDTQYF
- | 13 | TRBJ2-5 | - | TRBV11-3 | TGTGCCAGCAGCTTAACCTCGGGGTGGGAGCAGTACTTC | CASSLTSGWEQYF
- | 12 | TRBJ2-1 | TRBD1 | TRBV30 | TGTGCCTGGACACCAGGGGGCAATGAGCAGTTCTTC | CAWTPGGNEQFF
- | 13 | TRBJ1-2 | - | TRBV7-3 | TGTGCCAGCAGCCTGACGGGGGACTATGGCTACACCTTC | CASSLTGDYGYTF
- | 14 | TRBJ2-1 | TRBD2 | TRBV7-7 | TGTGCTAGCAGTCCGACTAGCGGGAACGATGAGCAGTTCTTC | CASSPTSGNDEQFF
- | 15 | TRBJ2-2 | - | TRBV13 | TGTGCCAGCAGCTTTCGCGGACCGACTACCGGGGAGCTGTTTTTT | CASSFRGPTTGELFF
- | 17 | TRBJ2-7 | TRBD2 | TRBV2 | TGTGCCAGCAGTGAAGTCTGGCTAGCGGGGGCCTCCTACGAGCAGTACTTC | CASSEVWLAGASYEQYF
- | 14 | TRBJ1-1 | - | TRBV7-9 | TGTGCCAGCAGCTTCGGGCAGGGGATAAGCGAAGCTTTCTTT | CASSFGQGISEAFF
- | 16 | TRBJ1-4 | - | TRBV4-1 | TGCGCCAGCAGCCTGTCTGAGGGACCCTTTAATGAAAAACTGTTTTTT | CASSLSEGPFNEKLFF
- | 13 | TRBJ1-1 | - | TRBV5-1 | TGCGCCAGCAGCTTGGAGTATCTACAGGAAGCTTTCTTT | CASSLEYLQEAFF
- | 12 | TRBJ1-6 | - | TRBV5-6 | TGTGCCAGCAGCTTGGGCCGCCTGGCCCTCCACTTT | CASSLGRLALHF
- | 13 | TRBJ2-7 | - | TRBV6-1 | TGTGCCAGCAGCGTAAGGGTAGCGTACGAGCAGTACTTC | CASSVRVAYEQYF
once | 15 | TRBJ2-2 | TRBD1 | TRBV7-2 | TGTGCCAGCACCTGGACAGGGGTCAACACCGGGGAGCTGTTTTTT | CASTWTGVNTGELFF
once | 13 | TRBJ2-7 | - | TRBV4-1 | TGCGCCAGCAGCCAAGATGAGAGGAATGAGCAGTACTTC | CASSQDERNEQYF
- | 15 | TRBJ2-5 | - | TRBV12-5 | TGTGCTAGTGGTTTGGTCGGGGCGGTCCAAGAGACCCAGTACTTC | CASGLVGAVQETQYF
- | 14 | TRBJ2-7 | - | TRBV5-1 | TGCGCCAGCAGCTCTTGGACGGTCCAGGACGAGCAGTACTTC | CASSSWTVQDEQYF
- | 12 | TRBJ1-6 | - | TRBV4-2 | TGTGCCAGCAAGGAGGGTGGTTCACCCCTCCACTTT | CASKEGGSPLHF
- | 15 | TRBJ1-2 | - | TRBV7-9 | TGTGCCAGCAGCTTAGCGCTCGGGGGGTCGAGTGGCTACACCTTC | CASSLALGGSSGYTF
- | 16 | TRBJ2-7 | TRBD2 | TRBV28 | TGTGCCAGCAGCGGGACTAGCGGGGGGGCCAGTCACGAGCAGTACTTC | CASSGTSGGASHEQYF
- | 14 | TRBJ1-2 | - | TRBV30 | TGTGCCTGGAGTGTACGACAGTTTTTATTTGGCTACACCTTC | CAWSVRQFLFGYTF